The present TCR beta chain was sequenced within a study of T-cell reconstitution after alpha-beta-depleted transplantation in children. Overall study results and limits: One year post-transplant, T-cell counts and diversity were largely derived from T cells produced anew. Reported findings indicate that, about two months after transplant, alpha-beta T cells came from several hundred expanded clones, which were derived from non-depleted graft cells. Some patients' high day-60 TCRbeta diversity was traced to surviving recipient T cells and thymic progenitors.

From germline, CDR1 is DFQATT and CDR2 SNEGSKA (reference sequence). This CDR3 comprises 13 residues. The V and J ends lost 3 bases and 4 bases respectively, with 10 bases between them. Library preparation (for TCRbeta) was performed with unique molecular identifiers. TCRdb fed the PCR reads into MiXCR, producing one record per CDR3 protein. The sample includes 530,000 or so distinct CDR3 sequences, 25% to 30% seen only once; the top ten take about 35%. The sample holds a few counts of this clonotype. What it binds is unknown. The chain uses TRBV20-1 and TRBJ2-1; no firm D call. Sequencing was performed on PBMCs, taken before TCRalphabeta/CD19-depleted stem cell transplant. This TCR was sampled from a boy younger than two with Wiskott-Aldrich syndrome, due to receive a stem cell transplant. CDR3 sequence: CSASFRRYNEQFF. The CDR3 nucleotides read TGCAGTGCTAGCTTTCGGCGGTACAATGAGCAGTTCTTC.